This T cell receptor beta chain was profiled in a study of blood T cell repertoires in COVID-19. In the study's own analysis: How many nucleated cells were present was estimated from reference gene primer amplification. Produced via immunoSEQ multiplex PCR; TCRdb's table is partial and in-frame only. D and trimming come from the DNA, and the V and J calls and clone size come from that table. The sample consists of 90,000 to 150,000 clones, around 86% of them appearing once. The CDR3 sequence is 15 residues long. Germline assignment: CDR1 SEHNR and CDR2 FQNEAQ (reference sequence). The V segment lost 4 bases and the J segment 9 bases; nucleotides outside the gene matches: 8.

The sample comprised peripheral blood. The clonotype comes from a man aged 80 or over with acute or convalescent COVID-19. The J gene is TRBJ1-6, the V gene TRBV7-9, with 8 positions matching TRBD1. CDR3 sequence: CASSSGQGKVSPLHF. The DNA of the CDR3 is TGTGCCAGCAGCTCCGGACAGGGAAAGGTTTCACCCCTCCACTTT.